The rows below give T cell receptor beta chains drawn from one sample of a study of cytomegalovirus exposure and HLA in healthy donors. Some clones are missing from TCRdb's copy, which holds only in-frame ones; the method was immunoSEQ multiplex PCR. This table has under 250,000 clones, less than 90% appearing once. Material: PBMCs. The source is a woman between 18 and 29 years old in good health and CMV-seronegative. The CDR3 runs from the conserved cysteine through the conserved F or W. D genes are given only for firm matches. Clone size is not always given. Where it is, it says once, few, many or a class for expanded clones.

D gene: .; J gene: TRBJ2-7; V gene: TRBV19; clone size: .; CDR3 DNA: TGTGCCAGTAGTATTGCGTGGGGGCTCTACGAGCAGTACTTC; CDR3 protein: CASSIAWGLYEQYF
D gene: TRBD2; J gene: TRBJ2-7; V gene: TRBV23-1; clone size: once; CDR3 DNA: TGCGCCAGCAGTCACCCGGGACTAGCGGGAGTACACGAGCAGTACTTC; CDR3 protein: CASSHPGLAGVHEQYF
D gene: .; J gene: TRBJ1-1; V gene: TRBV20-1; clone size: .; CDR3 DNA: TGCAGTGCTAGAGATGGGACCTTT; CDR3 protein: CSARDGTF
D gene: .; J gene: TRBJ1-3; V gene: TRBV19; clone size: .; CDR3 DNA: TGTGCCAGTAGCCAAACCTTGGCTGGAAACACCATATATTTT; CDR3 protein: CASSQTLAGNTIYF
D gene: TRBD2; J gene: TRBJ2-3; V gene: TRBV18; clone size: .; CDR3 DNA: TGTGCCAGCTCACGGCGGGAGGGCCACGTAGATACGCAGTATTTT; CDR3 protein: CASSRREGHVDTQYF
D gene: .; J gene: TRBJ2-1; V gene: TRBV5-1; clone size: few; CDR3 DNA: TGCGCCAGCAGCTTGCGCGGGACAAATGAGCAGTTCTTC; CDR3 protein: CASSLRGTNEQFF
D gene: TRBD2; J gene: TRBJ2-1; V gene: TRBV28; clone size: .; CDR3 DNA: TGTGCCAGCAGTTTCAGCGGGAGAGGAAACAATGAGCAGTTCTTC; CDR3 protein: CASSFSGRGNNEQFF
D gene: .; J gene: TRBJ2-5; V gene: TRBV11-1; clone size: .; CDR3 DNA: TGTGCCAGCAGCCCAGACAGGCGGATCCAAGAGACCCAGTACTTC; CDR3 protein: CASSPDRRIQETQYF
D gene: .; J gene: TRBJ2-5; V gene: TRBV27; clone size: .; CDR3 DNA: TGTGCCAGCAGTCCCCACAGGGTCCAAGAGACCCAGTACTTC; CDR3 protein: CASSPHRVQETQYF
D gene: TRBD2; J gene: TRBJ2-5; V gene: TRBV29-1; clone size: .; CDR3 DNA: TGCAGCGTTGAAAAGGGAGGGCAAGAGACCCAGTACTTC; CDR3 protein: CSVEKGGQETQYF
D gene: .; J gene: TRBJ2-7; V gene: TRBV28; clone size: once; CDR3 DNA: TGTGCCAGCAGCCTAGTCCCCTCCTACGAGCAGTACTTC; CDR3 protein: CASSLVPSYEQYF
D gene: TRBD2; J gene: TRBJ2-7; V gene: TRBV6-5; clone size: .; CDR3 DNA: TGTGCCAGCAGTTCCCGTGAGCTAGCGGGGGCCTACGAGCAGTACTTC; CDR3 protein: CASSSRELAGAYEQYF
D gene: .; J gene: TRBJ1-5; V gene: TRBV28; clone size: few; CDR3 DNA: TGTGCCGGGAACACGGGGCGGCAGCCCCAGCATTTT; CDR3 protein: CAGNTGRQPQHF
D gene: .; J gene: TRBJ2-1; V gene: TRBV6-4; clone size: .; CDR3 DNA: TGTGCCAGCAGTGACTCTGAGGAGGGGAGTACCTACAATGAGCAGTTCTTC; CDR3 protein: CASSDSEEGSTYNEQFF
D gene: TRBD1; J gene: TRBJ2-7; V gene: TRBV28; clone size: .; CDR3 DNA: TGTGCCAGCAGTTTAAGGGACAGGGTCCACGAGCAGTACTTC; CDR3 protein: CASSLRDRVHEQYF
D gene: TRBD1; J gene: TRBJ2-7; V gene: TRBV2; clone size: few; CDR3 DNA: TGTGCCAGCAGGGGACAGGGGTTTTACGAGCAGTACTTC; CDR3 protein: CASRGQGFYEQYF
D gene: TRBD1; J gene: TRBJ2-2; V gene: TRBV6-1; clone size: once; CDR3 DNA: TGTGCCAGCAGTGATAGGACAGGGGGTTTAGAGCTGTTTTTT; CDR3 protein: CASSDRTGGLELFF
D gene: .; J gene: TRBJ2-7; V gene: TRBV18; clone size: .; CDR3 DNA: TGTGCCAGCTCACCACTTCGGCGCCAAGTCAGCTCCTACGAGCAGTACTTC; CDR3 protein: CASSPLRRQVSSYEQYF
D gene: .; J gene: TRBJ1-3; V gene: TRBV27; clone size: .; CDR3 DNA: TGTGCCAGCAGTTTAATAAGGGGGGCAAGAGGAAACACCATATATTTT; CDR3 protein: CASSLIRGARGNTIYF
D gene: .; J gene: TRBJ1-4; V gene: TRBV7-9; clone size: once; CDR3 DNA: TGTGCCAGCAGCTTTAAACAGCTTAATGAAAAACTGTTTTTT; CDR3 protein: CASSFKQLNEKLFF
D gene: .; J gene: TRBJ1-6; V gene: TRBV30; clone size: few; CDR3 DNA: TGTGCCTGGAGTCAATTGAGGGATTCACCCCTCCACTTT; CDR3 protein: CAWSQLRDSPLHF
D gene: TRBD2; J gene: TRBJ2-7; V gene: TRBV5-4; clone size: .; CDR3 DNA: TGTGCCAGCAGCCGGACTAGCACCGACTACGAGCAGTACTTC; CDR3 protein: CASSRTSTDYEQYF
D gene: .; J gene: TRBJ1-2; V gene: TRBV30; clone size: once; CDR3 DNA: TGTGCCTGGAGTGTACTCTATGGCTACACCTTC; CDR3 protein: CAWSVLYGYTF
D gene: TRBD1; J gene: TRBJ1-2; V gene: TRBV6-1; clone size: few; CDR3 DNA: TGTGCCAGCAGTGAAGTGATGACAGGGCTTTCCTATGGCTACACCTTC; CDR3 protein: CASSEVMTGLSYGYTF
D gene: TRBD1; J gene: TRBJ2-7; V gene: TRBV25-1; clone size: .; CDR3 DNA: TGTGCCAGCAGTGAAACAGGGGGCCCCTCCTACGAGCAGTACTTC; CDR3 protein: CASSETGGPSYEQYF
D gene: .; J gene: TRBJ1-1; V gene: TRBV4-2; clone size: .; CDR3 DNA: TGTGCCAGCAGCCAAGAACGAGGGCCCACTGAAGCTTTCTTT; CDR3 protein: CASSQERGPTEAFF
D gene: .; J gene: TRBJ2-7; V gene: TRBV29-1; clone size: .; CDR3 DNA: TGCAGCGTTGCGGACAGCTCCTACGAGCAGTACTTC; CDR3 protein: CSVADSSYEQYF
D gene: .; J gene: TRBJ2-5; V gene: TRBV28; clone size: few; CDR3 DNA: TGTGCCAGCAGTTTGGAGTTAGCGCAAGAGACCCAGTACTTC; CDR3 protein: CASSLELAQETQYF
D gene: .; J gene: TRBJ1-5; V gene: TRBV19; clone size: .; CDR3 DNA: TGTGCCAGTAGTATCTGGGGATATAGCAATCAGCCCCAGCATTTT; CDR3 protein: CASSIWGYSNQPQHF
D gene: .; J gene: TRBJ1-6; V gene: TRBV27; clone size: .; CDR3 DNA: TGTGCCAGCACCTTCTTGGGGGGTTCACCCCTCCACTTT; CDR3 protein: CASTFLGGSPLHF
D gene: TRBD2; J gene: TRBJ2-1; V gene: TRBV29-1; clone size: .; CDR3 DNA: TGCAGCGTTGCGGGAGGCCCTAATGAGCAGTTCTTC; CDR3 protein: CSVAGGPNEQFF
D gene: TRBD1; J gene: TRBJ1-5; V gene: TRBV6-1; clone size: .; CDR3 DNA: TGTGCCAGCAGTGCTCCGGGACAGAGCAATCAGCCCCAGCATTTT; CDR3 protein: CASSAPGQSNQPQHF
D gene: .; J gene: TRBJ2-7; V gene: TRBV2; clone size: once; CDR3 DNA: TGTGCCAGCAGCCGACTAGTTAACAGGGGGAGGGGTAGCTCCTACGAGCAGTACTTC; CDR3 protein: CASSRLVNRGRGSSYEQYF
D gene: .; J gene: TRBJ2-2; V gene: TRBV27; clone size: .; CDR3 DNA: TGTGCCAGCAGCCGACGGGCGGACCCGAACACCGGGGAGCTGTTTTTT; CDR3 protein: CASSRRADPNTGELFF
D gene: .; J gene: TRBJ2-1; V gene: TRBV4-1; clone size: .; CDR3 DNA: TGCGCCAGCAGCCAAAGGGTAGCGCGGAGCTACAATGAGCAGTTCTTC; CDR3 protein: CASSQRVARSYNEQFF
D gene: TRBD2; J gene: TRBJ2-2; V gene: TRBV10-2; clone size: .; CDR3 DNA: TGCGCCAGCAGGGACGAACTAGCGGTATGGACCGGGGAGCTGTTTTTT; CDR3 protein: CASRDELAVWTGELFF
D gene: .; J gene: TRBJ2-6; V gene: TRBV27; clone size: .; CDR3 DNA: TGTGCCAGCAGCCGCGTCAGGGCCAACGTCCTGACTTTC; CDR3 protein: CASSRVRANVLTF
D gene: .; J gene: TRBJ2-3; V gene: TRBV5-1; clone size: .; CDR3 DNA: TGCGCCAGCAGCCCGAGACAGGGACTCACAGATACGCAGTATTTT; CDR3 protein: CASSPRQGLTDTQYF
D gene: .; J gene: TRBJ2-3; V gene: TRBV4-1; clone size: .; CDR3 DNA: TGCGCCAGCAGCCAAGTCATCGCCACAGATACGCAGTATTTT; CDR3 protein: CASSQVIATDTQYF
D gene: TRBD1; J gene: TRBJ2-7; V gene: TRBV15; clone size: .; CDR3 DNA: TGTGCCACCAGCAGAGATCCCTCAGGGTCGGACAGGGACCCTTTCGAGCAGTACTTC; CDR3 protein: CATSRDPSGSDRDPFEQYF
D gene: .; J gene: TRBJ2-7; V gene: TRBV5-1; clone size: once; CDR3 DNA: TGCGCCAGCAGCAGCCGTTCGGGTCGGGACGAGCAGTACTTC; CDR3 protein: CASSSRSGRDEQYF
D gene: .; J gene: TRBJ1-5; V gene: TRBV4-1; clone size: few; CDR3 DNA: TGCGCCAGCAGAGCACGGGCAGGGGAGCGTCAGCCCCAGCATTTT; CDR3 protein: CASRARAGERQPQHF
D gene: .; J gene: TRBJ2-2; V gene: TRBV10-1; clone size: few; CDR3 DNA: TGCGCCAGCAAAGGGTCCACCGGGGAGCTGTTTTTT; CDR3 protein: CASKGSTGELFF
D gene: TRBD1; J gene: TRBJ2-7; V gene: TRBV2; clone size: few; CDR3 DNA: TGTGCCGGACGGACAGGGGGCGCCTACGAGCAGTACTTC; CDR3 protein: CAGRTGGAYEQYF
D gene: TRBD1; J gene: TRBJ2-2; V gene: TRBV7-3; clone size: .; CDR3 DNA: TGTGCCAGCAGCATTCCAGGGGGTACCGGGGAGCTGTTTTTT; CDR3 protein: CASSIPGGTGELFF
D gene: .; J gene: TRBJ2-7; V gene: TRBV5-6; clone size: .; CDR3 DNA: TGTGCCAGCAGCTTGGGGTCCGGACAGTCCTACGAGCAGTACTTC; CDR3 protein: CASSLGSGQSYEQYF
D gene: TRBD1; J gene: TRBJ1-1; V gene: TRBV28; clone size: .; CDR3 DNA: TGTGCCAGCACTCTCATTCGACAGGGCACTGAAGCTTTCTTT; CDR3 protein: CASTLIRQGTEAFF
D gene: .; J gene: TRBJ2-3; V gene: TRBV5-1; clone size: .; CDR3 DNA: TGCGCCAGCAGCTTGGCCGGGGCAGGGGTAGCCCGCACAGATACGCAGTATTTT; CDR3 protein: CASSLAGAGVARTDTQYF